These T cell receptor beta chains were read from a single sample in a study of vaccination and CD4 T cells after COVID-19. Their specific antigens are unknown. TCRdb processed the PCR reads anew with MiXCR; each CDR3 protein has one entry. The sample has 21,000 or so distinct CDR3 sequences, 43% seen once. The source material was CD4+ T cells from blood, cultured in vitro. These receptors were taken from a human donor who had recovered from COVID-19. CDR3s include the opening cysteine and the closing phenylalanine or tryptophan.

v_gene,j_gene,CDR3aa
TRBV19,TRBJ1-2,CAIRQGQNYGYTF
TRBV2,TRBJ1-6,CATGRVGDSPLHF
TRBV5-1,TRBJ2-5,CASSFRGLSPGVQETQYF
TRBV20-1,TRBJ1-3,CSARPPGSSGNTIYF
TRBV7-2,TRBJ2-6,CASSLAGTGANVLTF
TRBV20-1,TRBJ1-1,CSAQFTSNTEAFF
TRBV7-2,TRBJ2-7,CASSLEYGGRALFRSYEQYF
TRBV5-1,TRBJ2-5,CASSLAREKETQYF
TRBV20-1,TRBJ1-1,CSATGGADNTEAFF
TRBV7-2,TRBJ1-5,CASSPTQTAPTISPQHF
TRBV6-5,TRBJ2-7,CASSSTGTRYYEQYF
TRBV5-1,TRBJ2-2,CASSPLAGGNTGELFF
TRBV20-1,TRBJ1-2,CSALNPGQGTDPNYGYTF
TRBV7-2,TRBJ2-3,CASSLQGTDTQYF
TRBV11-3,TRBJ2-3,CASSLGQGLGADTQYF
TRBV18,TRBJ2-7,CASSPVAGENEQYF
TRBV28,TRBJ2-7,CASNQAGSSYEQYF
TRBV28,TRBJ2-1,CASSSPGYIYNEQFF
TRBV7-2,TRBJ2-1,CASSLSYRNEQFF
TRBV20-1,TRBJ1-4,CSARPGTANEKLFF
TRBV19,TRBJ2-5,CASSIRTGRNQETQYF
TRBV30,TRBJ2-2,CAWNRDTGELFF
TRBV7-2,TRBJ2-6,CASSFFVANVLTF
TRBV7-2,TRBJ2-5,CASSPRRIQETQYF
TRBV20-1,TRBJ1-1,CSALSHGGPRNTEAFF
TRBV30,TRBJ2-7,CAWSVMYEQYF
TRBV19,TRBJ1-1,CASSIDRGRANTEAFF
TRBV27,TRBJ1-5,CASSSRRSGNNQPQHF
TRBV2,TRBJ2-5,CASGVGAGGKETQYF
TRBV6-1,TRBJ2-3,CASSVGFGKTDTQYF
TRBV6-1,TRBJ1-1,CATSDGGEAFF
TRBV27,TRBJ1-5,CASAGGRPLGNQPQHF
TRBV20-1,TRBJ1-5,CSARVDRGSGQPQHF
TRBV7-9,TRBJ1-4,CASSFSGTVNEKLFF
TRBV19,TRBJ2-3,CASRRTSTDTQYF
TRBV30,TRBJ1-1,CAWRRLNTEAFF
TRBV2,TRBJ2-5,CASLERGSKGETQYF
TRBV18,TRBJ2-1,CASSPNRISLYNEQFF
TRBV28,TRBJ1-2,CVSREAVPANYGYTF
TRBV6-5,TRBJ1-6,CASSYSGQDSNSPLHF
TRBV7-2,TRBJ2-5,CASSLVDIRQGGTQYF
TRBV6-1,TRBJ2-1,CASSPRVGGDEQFF
TRBV20-1,TRBJ1-5,CSARGTESNQPQHF
TRBV20-1,TRBJ2-5,CSASPRGQPGTQYF
TRBV29-1,TRBJ2-1,CSVESRGLNYNEQFF
TRBV10-3,TRBJ1-2,CAIIGLNRDRGIYGYTF
TRBV19,TRBJ1-6,CASRLESSYNSPLHF
TRBV20-1,TRBJ2-7,CSASGSSYEQYF
TRBV6-1,TRBJ2-5,CASSEVQAGSRQETQYF
TRBV19,TRBJ2-7,CASSTPVGHEQYF
TRBV2,TRBJ2-7,CASSLAGDYEQYF
TRBV6-2/TRBV6-3,TRBJ2-5,CASRPSTGTGEWGTQYF
TRBV2,TRBJ1-1,CASTDRGNPEAFF